The clone carrying this TCR beta chain came up a few times. Its antigen is unknown. These data come from a study of CD8+ T cells in alopecia areata. Study findings and constraints: Scalp clonality, together with expanded CD8+ clones among the top 100, fell significantly with tofacitinib.

Noted treatment: oral pan-JAK inhibitor, 5-10 mg twice daily. Germline assignment: CDR1 SQVTM and CDR2 ANQGSEA. V shed 4 bases and J shed 5 bases, with 9 bases lying between them. The CDR3 contains 11 residues. In each case, RNA was isolated and then reverse transcribed into cDNA as the sequencing template. Libraries were prepared by immunoSEQ multiplex PCR; TCRdb keeps only in-frame clonotypes and omits some of them. Counted here are 95,000 to 100,000 clones, approximately 63% occurring once; the ten biggest clones make up around 17%. The rearrangement uses TRBV29-1 and TRBJ2-7; D gene uncertain. The receptor was derived from a human donor with alopecia areata. Sequencing used CD8+ T cells sorted from blood, obtained at approximately week 60, from a patient treated with tofacitinib. The CDR3 reads CSVVRSNEQYF. Here the CDR3 DNA reads TGCAGCGTTGTGCGTTCTAACGAGCAGTACTTC.